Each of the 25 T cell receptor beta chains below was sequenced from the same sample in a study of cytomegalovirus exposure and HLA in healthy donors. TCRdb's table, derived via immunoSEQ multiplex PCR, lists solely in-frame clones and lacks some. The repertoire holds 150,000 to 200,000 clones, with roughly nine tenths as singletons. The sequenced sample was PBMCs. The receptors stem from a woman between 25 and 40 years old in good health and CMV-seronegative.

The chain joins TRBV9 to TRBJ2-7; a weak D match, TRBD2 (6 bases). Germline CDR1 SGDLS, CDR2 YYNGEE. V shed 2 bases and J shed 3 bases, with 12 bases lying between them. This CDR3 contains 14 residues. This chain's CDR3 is CASSVSARDYEQYF. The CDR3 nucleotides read TGTGCCAGCAGCGTTTCTGCGCGGGACTACGAGCAGTACTTC.

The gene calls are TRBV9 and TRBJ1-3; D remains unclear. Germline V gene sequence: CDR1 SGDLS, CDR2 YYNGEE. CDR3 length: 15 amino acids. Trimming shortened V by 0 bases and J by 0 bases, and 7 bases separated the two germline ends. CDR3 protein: CASSVVPDSGNTIYF. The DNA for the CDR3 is TGTGCCAGCAGCGTAGTGCCAGACTCTGGAAACACCATATATTTT.

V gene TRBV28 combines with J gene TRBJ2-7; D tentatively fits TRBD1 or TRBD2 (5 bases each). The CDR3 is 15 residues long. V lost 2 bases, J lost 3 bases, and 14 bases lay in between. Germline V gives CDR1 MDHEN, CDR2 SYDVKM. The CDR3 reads CASSLHGTKSYEQYF. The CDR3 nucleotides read TGTGCCAGCAGTTTACATGGGACCAAGAGCTACGAGCAGTACTTC.

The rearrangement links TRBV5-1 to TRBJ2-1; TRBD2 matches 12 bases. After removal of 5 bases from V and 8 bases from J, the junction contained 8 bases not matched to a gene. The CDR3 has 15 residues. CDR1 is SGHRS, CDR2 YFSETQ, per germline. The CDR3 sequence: CASRTSGSWSDEQFF. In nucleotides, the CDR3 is TGCGCCAGCAGGACTAGCGGGAGTTGGAGCGATGAGCAGTTCTTC.

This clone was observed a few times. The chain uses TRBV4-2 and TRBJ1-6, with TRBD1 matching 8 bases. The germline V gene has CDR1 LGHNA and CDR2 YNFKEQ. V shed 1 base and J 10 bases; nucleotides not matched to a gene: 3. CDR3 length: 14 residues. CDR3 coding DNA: TGTGCCAGCAGCCAAGGGACAGGGTGGTCACCCCTCCACTTT. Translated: CASSQGTGWSPLHF.

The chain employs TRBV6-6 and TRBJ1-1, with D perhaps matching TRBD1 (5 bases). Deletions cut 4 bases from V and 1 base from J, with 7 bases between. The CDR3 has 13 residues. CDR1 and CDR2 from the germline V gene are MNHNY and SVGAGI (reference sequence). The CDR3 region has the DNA TGTGCCAGCAGTTGGGGGGGGAACACTGAAGCTTTCTTT. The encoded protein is CASSWGGNTEAFF.

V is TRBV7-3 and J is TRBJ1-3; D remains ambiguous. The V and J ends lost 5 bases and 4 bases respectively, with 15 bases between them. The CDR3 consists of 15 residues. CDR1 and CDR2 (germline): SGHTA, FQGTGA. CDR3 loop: CASSRTPGSGNTIYF. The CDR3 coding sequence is TGTGCCAGCAGCCGCACCCCAGGATCCGGAAACACCATATATTTT.

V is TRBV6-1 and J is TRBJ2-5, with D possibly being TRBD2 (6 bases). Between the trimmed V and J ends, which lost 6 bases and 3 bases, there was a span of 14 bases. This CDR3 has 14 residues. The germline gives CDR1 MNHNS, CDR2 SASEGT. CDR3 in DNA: TGTGCCAGCAGAGCCGGGACTCTCGAAGAGACCCAGTACTTC. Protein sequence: CASRAGTLEETQYF.

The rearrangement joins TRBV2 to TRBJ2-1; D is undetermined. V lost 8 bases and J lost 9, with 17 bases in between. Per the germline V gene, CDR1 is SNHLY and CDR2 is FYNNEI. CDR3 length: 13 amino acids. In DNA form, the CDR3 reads TGTGCCAGCGCGGACGCTCCAGTCGGTGAGCAGTTCTTC. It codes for CASADAPVGEQFF. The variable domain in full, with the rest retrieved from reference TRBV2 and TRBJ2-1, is EPEVTQTPSHQVTQMGQEVILRCVPISNHLYFYWYRQILGQKVEFLVSFYNNEISEKSEIFDDQFSVERPDGSNFTLKIRSTKLEDSAMYFCASADAPVGEQFFGPGTRLTVL.

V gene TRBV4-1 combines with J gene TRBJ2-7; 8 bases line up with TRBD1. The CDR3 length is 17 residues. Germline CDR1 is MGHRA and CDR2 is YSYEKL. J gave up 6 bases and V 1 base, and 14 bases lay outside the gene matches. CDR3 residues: CASSQATARTGYSEQYF. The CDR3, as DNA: TGCGCCAGCAGCCAAGCTACTGCGCGGACAGGGTATAGCGAGCAGTACTTC.

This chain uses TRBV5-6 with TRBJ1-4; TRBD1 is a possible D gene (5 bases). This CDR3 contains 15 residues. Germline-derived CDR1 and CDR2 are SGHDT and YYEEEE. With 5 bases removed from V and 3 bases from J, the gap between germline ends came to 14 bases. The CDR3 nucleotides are TGTGCCAGCAGGGCACGGGGGTGGTCTAATGAAAAACTGTTTTTT. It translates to CASRARGWSNEKLFF.

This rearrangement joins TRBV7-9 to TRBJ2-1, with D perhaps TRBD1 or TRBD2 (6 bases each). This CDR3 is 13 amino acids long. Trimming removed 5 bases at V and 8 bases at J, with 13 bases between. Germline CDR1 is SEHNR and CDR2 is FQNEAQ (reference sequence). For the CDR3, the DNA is TGTGCCAGCAGCACACCGGGGGCGGATGAGCAGTTCTTC. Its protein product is CASSTPGADEQFF.

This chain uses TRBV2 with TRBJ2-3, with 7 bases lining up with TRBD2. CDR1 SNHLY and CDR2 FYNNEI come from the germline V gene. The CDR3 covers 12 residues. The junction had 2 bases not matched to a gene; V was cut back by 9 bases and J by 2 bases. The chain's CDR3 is CASRDYTDTQYF. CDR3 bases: TGTGCCAGTAGGGACTACACAGATACGCAGTATTTT.

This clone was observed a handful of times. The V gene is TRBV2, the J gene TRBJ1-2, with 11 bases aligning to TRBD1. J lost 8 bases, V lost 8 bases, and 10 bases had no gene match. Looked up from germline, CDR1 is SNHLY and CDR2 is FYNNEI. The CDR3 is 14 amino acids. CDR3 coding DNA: TGTGCCAGCGGGCCGAACCGGGACAGGGGGGGCTACACCTTC. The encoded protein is CASGPNRDRGGYTF.

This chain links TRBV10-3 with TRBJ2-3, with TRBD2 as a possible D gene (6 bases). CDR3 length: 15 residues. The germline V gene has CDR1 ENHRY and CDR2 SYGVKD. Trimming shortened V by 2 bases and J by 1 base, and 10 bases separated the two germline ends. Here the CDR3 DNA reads TGTGCCATCAGTGAGGAGGACTACCGCACAGATACGCAGTATTTT. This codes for CAISEEDYRTDTQYF.

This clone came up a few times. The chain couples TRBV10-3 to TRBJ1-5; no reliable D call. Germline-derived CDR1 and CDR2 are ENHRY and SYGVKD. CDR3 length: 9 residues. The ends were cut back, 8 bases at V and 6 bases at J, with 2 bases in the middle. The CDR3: CAIPQPQHF. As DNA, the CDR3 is TGTGCCATCCCTCAGCCCCAGCATTTT.

The chain's CDR3 is CASAMSGRGNEQFF. The CDR3 DNA follows: TGTGCCAGCGCGATGAGCGGGAGGGGCAATGAGCAGTTCTTC. The chain joins TRBV6-1 to TRBJ2-1; 10 nucleotides match TRBD2. J lost 6 bases, V lost 8 bases, and 7 bases had no gene match. Germline V gives CDR1 MNHNS, CDR2 SASEGT. CDR3 size: 14 residues.

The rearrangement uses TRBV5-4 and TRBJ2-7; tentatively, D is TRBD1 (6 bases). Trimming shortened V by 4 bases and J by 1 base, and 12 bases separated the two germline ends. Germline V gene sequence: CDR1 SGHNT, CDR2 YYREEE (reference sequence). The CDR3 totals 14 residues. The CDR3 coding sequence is TGTGCCAGCAGCGTGGACAGCTCTTCCTACGAGCAGTACTTC. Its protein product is CASSVDSSSYEQYF. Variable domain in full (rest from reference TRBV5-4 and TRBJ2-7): ETGVTQSPTHLIKTRGQQVTLRCSSQSGHNTVSWYQQALGQGPQFIFQYYREEENGRGNFPPRFSGLQFPNYSSELNVNALELDDSALYLCASSVDSSSYEQYFGPGTRLTVT.

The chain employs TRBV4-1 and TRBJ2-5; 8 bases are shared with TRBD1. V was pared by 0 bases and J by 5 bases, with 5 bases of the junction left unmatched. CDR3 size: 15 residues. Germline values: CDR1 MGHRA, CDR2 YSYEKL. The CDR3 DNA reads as TGCGCCAGCAGCCAAGATGGACAGGGCGGGGAGACCCAGTACTTC. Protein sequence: CASSQDGQGGETQYF.

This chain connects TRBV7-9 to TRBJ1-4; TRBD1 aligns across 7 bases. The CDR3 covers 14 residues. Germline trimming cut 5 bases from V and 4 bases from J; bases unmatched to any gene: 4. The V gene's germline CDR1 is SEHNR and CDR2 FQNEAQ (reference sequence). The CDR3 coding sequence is TGTGCCAGCAGCACCGGGACAGTTAATGAAAAACTGTTTTTT. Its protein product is CASSTGTVNEKLFF.

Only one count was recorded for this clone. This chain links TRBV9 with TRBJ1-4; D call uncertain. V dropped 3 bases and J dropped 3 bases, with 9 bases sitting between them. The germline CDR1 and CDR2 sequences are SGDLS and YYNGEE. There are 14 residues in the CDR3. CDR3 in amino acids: CASSGGDSNEKLFF. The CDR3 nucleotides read TGTGCCAGCAGCGGAGGAGATTCTAATGAAAAACTGTTTTTT.

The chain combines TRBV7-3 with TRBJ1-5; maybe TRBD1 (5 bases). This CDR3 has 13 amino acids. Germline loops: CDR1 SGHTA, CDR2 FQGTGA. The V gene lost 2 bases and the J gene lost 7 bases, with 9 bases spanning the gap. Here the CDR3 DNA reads TGTGCCAGCAGCTTAGGGGGTTTGCAGCCCCAGCATTTT. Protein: CASSLGGLQPQHF.

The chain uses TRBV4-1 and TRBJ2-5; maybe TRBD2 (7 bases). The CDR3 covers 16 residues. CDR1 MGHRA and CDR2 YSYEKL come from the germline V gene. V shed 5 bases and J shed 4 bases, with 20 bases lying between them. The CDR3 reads CASSSEPRGGGETQYF. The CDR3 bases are TGCGCCAGCAGCTCCGAACCTAGGGGGGGAGGAGAGACCCAGTACTTC.

This CDR3 is CASRAGTGAKEQFF. CDR3 in DNA: TGCGCCAGCAGAGCCGGGACAGGGGCGAAGGAGCAGTTCTTC. The chain links TRBV5-1 to TRBJ2-1, with 10 positions matching TRBD1. V shed 5 bases and J 10 bases; nucleotides not matched to a gene: 9. CDR1 SGHRS and CDR2 YFSETQ come from the germline V gene. The CDR3 is 14 amino acids.

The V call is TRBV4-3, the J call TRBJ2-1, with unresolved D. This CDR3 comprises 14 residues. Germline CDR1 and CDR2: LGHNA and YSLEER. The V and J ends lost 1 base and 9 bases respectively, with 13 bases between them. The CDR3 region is CASSQVTQVTEQFF. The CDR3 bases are TGCGCCAGCAGCCAAGTAACTCAAGTGACTGAGCAGTTCTTC.